These 18 T cell receptor beta chains were sequenced from one sample in a study of beta chain features in type 1 diabetes. Sequenced material consisted of expressed TCRB transcripts (all of the isolated RNA was reverse transcribed). Sequencing was performed with immunoSEQ multiplex PCR; in TCRdb, only in-frame clones are kept and a portion is missing. The data show about 930,000 clones, with 17% seen just once and around 0.02% held by the top ten. Sequencing input: naive CD4+ T cells from blood. The receptor source for this set is a woman aged 18-29 years in good health.

This clone was detected only a few times. This chain uses TRBV11-2 with TRBJ2-2; D gene uncertain. Germline V gives CDR1 SGHAT, CDR2 FQNNGV. Trimming removed 6 bases from V and 6 bases from J, with 17 bases in between. CDR3 length: 15 amino acids. CDR3 sequence reads: CASSQTLPLPGELFF. CDR3 nucleotides: TGTGCCAGCAGTCAGACCCTCCCCCTCCCCGGGGAGCTGTTTTTT.

The chain joins TRBV5-1 to TRBJ1-1; D call uncertain. Trimming stripped 0 bases from V and 0 bases from J, with 9 bases between. This CDR3 has 15 residues. Germline-derived CDR1 and CDR2 are SGHRS and YFSETQ. The CDR3 protein is CASSLVSSLNTEAFF. CDR3 nucleotides: TGCGCCAGCAGCTTGGTTTCGTCCTTGAACACTGAAGCTTTCTTT. Supplemented by reference TRBV5-1 and TRBJ1-1, the full variable domain reads KAGVTQTPRYLIKTRGQQVTLSCSPISGHRSVSWYQQTPGQGLQFLFEYFSETQRNKGNFPGRFSGRQFSNSRSEMNVSTLELGDSALYLCASSLVSSLNTEAFFGQGTRLTVV.

The V call is TRBV18, the J call TRBJ2-1; TRBD2 agrees at 8 bases. The CDR3 covers 17 residues. Losses at the gene ends were 6 bases for V and 6 bases for J; bases not matched to a gene: 16. Germline CDR1 KGHSH, CDR2 LQKENI. The CDR3 DNA sequence: TGTGCCAGCTCCCCCATATCAAGCGGGAGTAGGGGCAATGAGCAGTTCTTC. Its translation is CASSPISSGSRGNEQFF. The full variable domain, its missing parts supplied by reference TRBV18 and TRBJ2-1, is NAGVMQNPRHLVRRRGQEARLRCSPMKGHSHVYWYRQLPEEGLKFMVYLQKENIIDESGMPKERFSAEFPKEGPSILRIQQVVRGDSAAYFCASSPISSGSRGNEQFFGPGTRLTVL.

With respect to this clone: Other DNA sequences in the sample encode the same CDR3. V is TRBV9 and J is TRBJ2-1, with 7 bases aligning to TRBD1. Trimming cost V 0 bases and J 4 bases; bases outside gene matches: 1. The CDR3 length is 14 residues. Germline V lookup: CDR1 SGDLS, CDR2 YYNGEE. CDR3 DNA: TGTGCCAGCAGCGTAGGACAGGGATACAATGAGCAGTTCTTC. It translates to CASSVGQGYNEQFF.

This clone was seen only a few times. The chain has TRBV28 and TRBJ1-2; weak D call: TRBD1 (5 bases). The germline V gene has CDR1 MDHEN and CDR2 SYDVKM. The CDR3 covers 13 residues. Deletions cut 6 bases from V and 10 bases from J, with 18 bases between. The CDR3 bases are TGTGCCAGCAGGCTAAACCTGGGGCGAGACTACACCTTC. Its protein is CASRLNLGRDYTF.

The chain has TRBV6-1 and TRBJ1-2; 8 bases fit TRBD1. Germline CDR1 is MNHNS and CDR2 is SASEGT. This CDR3 region has 16 residues. J lost 7 bases, V lost 0 bases, and 10 bases had no gene match. CDR3 residues: CASSEALSGGRSGYTF. CDR3 DNA: TGTGCCAGCAGTGAAGCGCTTTCAGGGGGCAGAAGTGGCTACACCTTC.

This clone was observed a few times. V and J are TRBV18 and TRBJ2-1; D remains ambiguous. Trimming shortened V by 6 bases and J by 0 bases, and 15 bases separated the two germline ends. Germline V CDR1 and CDR2: KGHSH, LQKENI. This CDR3 contains 16 residues. CDR3 residues: CASSPLQSSSYNEQFF. CDR3 DNA: TGTGCCAGCTCCCCGTTACAGTCGAGCTCCTACAATGAGCAGTTCTTC.

V and J are TRBV28 and TRBJ2-1, with 7 bases identical to TRBD2. CDR3 length equals 17 residues. The V segment lost 5 bases and the J segment 8 bases; nucleotides outside the gene matches: 18. CDR1 is MDHEN, CDR2 SYDVKM, per germline. DNA of the CDR3: TGTGCCAGCAGTCCCCCCCGAATTGCGGGAGCGAAGGATGAGCAGTTCTTC. Its translation is CASSPPRIAGAKDEQFF.

This clone was observed a few times. V usage is TRBV4-2 and J usage is TRBJ2-2, with D possibly being TRBD2 (5 bases). V lost 0 bases to trimming and J lost 4 bases, with 18 bases between them. This CDR3 is 18 amino acids long. Germline values: CDR1 LGHNA, CDR2 YNFKEQ. The CDR3 protein is CASSQDDRGSHITGELFF. Here the CDR3 DNA reads TGTGCCAGCAGCCAAGACGACCGAGGGTCCCACATCACCGGGGAGCTGTTTTTT.

This clone was counted between two and nine times. This chain connects TRBV28 to TRBJ2-7; D is uncertain. V lost 2 bases, J lost 10 bases, and 18 bases lay in between. Germline values: CDR1 MDHEN, CDR2 SYDVKM. The CDR3 has 14 residues. The CDR3: CASSLPYNAPSQYF. As DNA, the CDR3 is TGTGCCAGCAGTTTACCCTATAACGCTCCCTCCCAGTACTTC.

The chain recombines TRBV7-9 with TRBJ2-1, with 9 bases matching TRBD1. V shed 0 bases, J shed 8 bases, and the junction held 8 bases outside the gene matches. This CDR3 region has 16 residues. Germline loops: CDR1 SEHNR, CDR2 FQNEAQ (reference sequence). CDR3 sequence (DNA): TGTGCCAGCAGCTTAGCTTCGACAGGGGGAATCTATGAGCAGTTCTTC. Translated: CASSLASTGGIYEQFF.

The CDR3 sequence: CASSAATGSGQPQHF. The DNA of the CDR3 is TGTGCCAGCAGCGCTGCGACAGGGTCGGGACAGCCCCAGCATTTT. This chain connects TRBV6-6 to TRBJ1-5; the match to TRBD1 covers 7 bases. The ends lost 6 bases at V and 7 bases at J; junction bases unmatched: 12. Germline lookup yields CDR1 MNHNY and CDR2 SVGAGI (reference sequence). This CDR3 has 15 residues.

Regarding this clone: A read error may account for a junction end that differs from germline. Other nucleotide sequences in the sample specify the same CDR3. The V gene is TRBV14, the J gene TRBJ1-2; D remains ambiguous. The length of the CDR3 is 12 residues. In germline, CDR1 is SGHDN, CDR2 FVKESK. The CDR3 protein is CASSPTGHGYTF. The CDR3 DNA reads as TGTGCTAGCAGCCCCACCGGACATGGCTACACCTTC.

The chain couples TRBV11-2 to TRBJ2-2; a possible D gene is TRBD2 (6 bases). The germline gives CDR1 SGHAT, CDR2 FQNNGV. The CDR3 covers 14 residues. Trimming removed 5 bases at V and 6 bases at J, with 13 bases between. The CDR3 loop is CASSIQQRAGELFF. The CDR3 DNA reads TGTGCCAGCAGCATCCAACAGCGGGCCGGGGAGCTGTTTTTT.

The V gene is TRBV5-1, the J gene TRBJ2-5; D may be TRBD2 (6 bases). The CDR3 covers 13 residues. The V end was cut by 5 bases, the J end by 0 bases, with 8 bases between. Germline lookup yields CDR1 SGHRS and CDR2 YFSETQ. CDR3 region: CASRGGNQETQYF. CDR3 DNA sequence: TGCGCCAGCAGAGGAGGGAACCAAGAGACCCAGTACTTC.

This clone was picked up a small number of times. V is TRBV7-2 and J is TRBJ2-7; possibly TRBD1 or TRBD2 for D (6 bases each). Germline CDR1 reads SGHTA; CDR2 reads FQGNSA. The germline V and J ends were trimmed by 1 base and 5 bases, with 24 bases remaining between them. The CDR3 loop spans 18 amino acids. The CDR3 nucleotides read TGTGCCAGCAGCTTAGGCGGGACACCCTTCGGAGGTGTCCACGAGCAGTACTTC. Amino acids: CASSLGGTPFGGVHEQYF.

The chain uses TRBV29-1 and TRBJ2-5, with D perhaps matching TRBD1 (8 bases). The DNA end is a closer match to TRBJ2-7, so the J assignment may be wrong. The germline V gene encodes CDR1 SQVTM and CDR2 ANQGSEA. This CDR3 has 14 residues. In nucleotides, the CDR3 is TGCAGCGTGGGGGGGCCGGGACAGGCCTACGAGCAGTACTTC. This encodes CSVGGPGQAYEQYF.

The CDR3 region has the DNA TGTGCCAGCAGCCCGGGCAATGTGAATGAGCAGTTCTTC. This encodes CASSPGNVNEQFF. This chain connects TRBV7-9 to TRBJ2-1; D is ambiguous. The CDR3 length is 13 residues. CDR1 and CDR2 from the germline V gene are SEHNR and FQNEAQ (reference sequence). V lost 5 bases to trimming and J lost 7 bases, with 12 bases between them.